Listed below are T cell receptor beta chains from one sample, sequenced in a study of molecular identifiers for immune sequencing clone quantification. Using its own MiXCR run on the PCR reads, TCRdb lists one record per CDR3 protein. In the table there are roughly 320,000 distinct CDR3 sequences, about a fifth of which are singletons. Input material: naive CD8+ T cells from blood, with Jurkat cell RNA spiked in. These receptors originate from a human donor in good health. Some libraries in this study had Jurkat cell RNA spiked in. The CDR3 runs from the conserved cysteine through the conserved F or W. A D gene is named only where the DNA matches it firmly. Part of the rows lack a size; the others show once, few, many or a class for expanded clones.

d_call: -
v_call: TRBV27
j_call: TRBJ2-6
clone_size: few
cdr3_aa: CASRIGGTGANVLTF
cdr3_nt: TGTGCCAGCAGGATTGGAGGAACTGGGGCCAACGTCCTGACTTTC

d_call: TRBD2
v_call: TRBV4-1
j_call: TRBJ2-1
clone_size: few
cdr3_aa: CASSQSAGGSGSYNEQFF
cdr3_nt: TGCGCCAGCAGCCAATCCGCGGGGGGTAGCGGCTCCTACAATGAGCAGTTCTTC

d_call: -
v_call: TRBV11-2
j_call: TRBJ2-1
clone_size: many
cdr3_aa: CASSPGRAGYNYNEQFF
cdr3_nt: TGTGCCAGCAGCCCAGGAAGAGCGGGTTATAACTACAATGAGCAGTTCTTC

d_call: TRBD2
v_call: TRBV28
j_call: TRBJ2-3
clone_size: -
cdr3_aa: CASSSGLASHTDTQYF
cdr3_nt: TGTGCCAGCAGTTCCGGACTAGCTTCACACACAGATACGCAGTATTTT

d_call: TRBD2
v_call: TRBV6-6
j_call: TRBJ2-1
clone_size: few
cdr3_aa: CASSPRTSGATYNEQFF
cdr3_nt: TGTGCCAGCAGTCCCCGGACTAGCGGGGCTACCTACAATGAGCAGTTCTTC

d_call: -
v_call: TRBV5-4
j_call: TRBJ1-3
clone_size: many
cdr3_aa: CASSLVGFGPGNTIYF
cdr3_nt: TGTGCCAGCAGCTTGGTAGGATTTGGACCTGGAAACACCATATATTTT

d_call: -
v_call: TRBV7-9
j_call: TRBJ2-2
clone_size: many
cdr3_aa: CASSPQWVHTGELFF
cdr3_nt: TGTGCCAGCAGCCCACAATGGGTCCACACCGGGGAGCTGTTTTTT

d_call: -
v_call: TRBV10-3
j_call: TRBJ2-7
clone_size: -
cdr3_aa: CAISESGSPGEQYF
cdr3_nt: TGTGCCATCAGTGAGTCAGGGTCGCCGGGCGAGCAGTACTTC

d_call: -
v_call: TRBV5-1
j_call: TRBJ1-2
clone_size: many
cdr3_aa: CASSQDNYGYTF
cdr3_nt: TGCGCCAGCAGCCAAGACAACTATGGCTACACCTTC

d_call: TRBD1
v_call: TRBV7-9
j_call: TRBJ1-1
clone_size: many
cdr3_aa: CASSLGQGGLGTEAFF
cdr3_nt: TGTGCCAGCAGCCTCGGACAGGGCGGGCTCGGGACTGAAGCTTTCTTT

d_call: -
v_call: TRBV2
j_call: TRBJ1-2
clone_size: many
cdr3_aa: CASSEGLNYGYTF
cdr3_nt: TGTGCCAGCAGTGAAGGGCTTAACTATGGCTACACCTTC

d_call: -
v_call: TRBV6-5
j_call: TRBJ1-5
clone_size: few
cdr3_aa: CASSQFRESNQPQHF
cdr3_nt: TGTGCCAGCAGTCAATTTAGGGAAAGCAATCAGCCCCAGCATTTT

d_call: -
v_call: TRBV5-4
j_call: TRBJ2-3
clone_size: -
cdr3_aa: CASSPAPDYTDTQYF
cdr3_nt: TGTGCCAGCAGCCCCGCCCCCGACTACACAGATACGCAGTATTTT

d_call: -
v_call: TRBV24-1
j_call: TRBJ2-3
clone_size: few
cdr3_aa: CATREGGSRKGALPDTQYF
cdr3_nt: TGTGCCACCAGAGAAGGAGGGTCCAGGAAGGGCGCGCTTCCAGATACGCAGTATTTT

d_call: -
v_call: TRBV28
j_call: TRBJ2-2
clone_size: many
cdr3_aa: CASSLWDKNTGELFF
cdr3_nt: TGTGCCAGCAGTTTATGGGACAAGAACACCGGGGAGCTGTTTTTT

d_call: -
v_call: TRBV7-9
j_call: TRBJ1-1
clone_size: -
cdr3_aa: CASSLVSGRGSFF
cdr3_nt: TGTGCCAGCAGCTTAGTTTCGGGCCGTGGGAGTTTCTTT

d_call: -
v_call: TRBV4-1
j_call: TRBJ2-7
clone_size: -
cdr3_aa: CAGSHIQGSYEQYF
cdr3_nt: TGCGCCGGCAGCCATATACAGGGCTCCTACGAGCAGTACTTC

d_call: -
v_call: TRBV9
j_call: TRBJ2-7
clone_size: many
cdr3_aa: CASSVEGLTDEQYF
cdr3_nt: TGTGCCAGCAGCGTAGAGGGCTTAACGGACGAGCAGTACTTC

d_call: TRBD1
v_call: TRBV6-1
j_call: TRBJ1-5
clone_size: -
cdr3_aa: CAGREGTGENNQPQHF
cdr3_nt: TGTGCCGGCAGGGAGGGGACAGGGGAGAATAATCAGCCCCAGCATTTT

d_call: TRBD1
v_call: TRBV6-5
j_call: TRBJ2-1
clone_size: few
cdr3_aa: CASSSPDRGQLPYNEQFF
cdr3_nt: TGTGCCAGCAGTTCCCCGGACAGGGGGCAACTCCCCTACAATGAGCAGTTCTTC

d_call: TRBD1
v_call: TRBV19
j_call: TRBJ1-1
clone_size: few
cdr3_aa: CASSIGDRGITEAFF
cdr3_nt: TGTGCCAGTAGTATTGGTGACAGGGGGATCACTGAAGCTTTCTTT

d_call: TRBD2
v_call: TRBV20-1
j_call: TRBJ2-3
clone_size: many
cdr3_aa: CSAAGGPSDTQYF
cdr3_nt: TGCAGTGCCGCGGGAGGGCCATCAGATACGCAGTATTTT

d_call: -
v_call: TRBV6-2/TRBV6-3
j_call: TRBJ2-2
clone_size: many
cdr3_aa: CASSYYPHNTGELFF
cdr3_nt: TGTGCCAGCAGTTATTACCCACACAACACCGGGGAGCTGTTTTTT

d_call: -
v_call: TRBV30
j_call: TRBJ1-5
clone_size: -
cdr3_aa: CAWSGGGSNHRPQHF
cdr3_nt: TGTGCCTGGAGTGGTGGAGGGTCGAACCATCGGCCCCAGCATTTT

d_call: -
v_call: TRBV20-1
j_call: TRBJ1-3
clone_size: -
cdr3_aa: CSARDRRLSGNTIYF
cdr3_nt: TGCAGTGCTAGAGATCGCCGACTCTCTGGAAACACCATATATTTT

d_call: -
v_call: TRBV20-1
j_call: TRBJ2-7
clone_size: -
cdr3_aa: CSARGALGPYEQYF
cdr3_nt: TGCAGTGCTAGAGGCGCTCTCGGACCCTACGAGCAGTACTTC

d_call: -
v_call: TRBV7-9
j_call: TRBJ2-7
clone_size: many
cdr3_aa: CASTSGYEQYF
cdr3_nt: TGTGCCAGCACTAGTGGGTACGAGCAGTACTTC

d_call: -
v_call: TRBV18
j_call: TRBJ1-1
clone_size: many
cdr3_aa: CASSPSTSEAFF
cdr3_nt: TGTGCCAGCTCACCATCAACGAGTGAAGCTTTCTTT

d_call: TRBD2
v_call: TRBV6-5
j_call: TRBJ2-3
clone_size: -
cdr3_aa: CASSPSGAVVTQYF
cdr3_nt: TGTGCCAGCAGTCCTAGCGGGGCCGTAGTTACGCAGTATTTT

d_call: -
v_call: TRBV19
j_call: TRBJ2-7
clone_size: many
cdr3_aa: CASSTRAFNHEQYF
cdr3_nt: TGTGCCAGTAGTACGCGGGCATTTAACCACGAGCAGTACTTC

d_call: TRBD2
v_call: TRBV4-3
j_call: TRBJ2-7
clone_size: few
cdr3_aa: CASSQVSSGVYEQYF
cdr3_nt: TGCGCCAGCAGCCAAGTTTCTAGCGGGGTATACGAGCAGTACTTC

d_call: -
v_call: TRBV13
j_call: TRBJ1-4
clone_size: -
cdr3_aa: CASTNGETRTNEKLFF
cdr3_nt: TGTGCCAGCACAAACGGGGAGACGAGAACTAATGAAAAACTGTTTTTT

d_call: -
v_call: TRBV27
j_call: TRBJ1-5
clone_size: -
cdr3_aa: CASGGSNQPQHF
cdr3_nt: TGTGCCAGCGGGGGGAGCAATCAGCCCCAGCATTTT

d_call: -
v_call: TRBV6-2/TRBV6-3
j_call: TRBJ2-5
clone_size: many
cdr3_aa: CASSYSYRELQETQYF
cdr3_nt: TGTGCCAGCAGTTACTCGTACAGGGAACTTCAAGAGACCCAGTACTTC

d_call: -
v_call: TRBV12-3/TRBV12-4
j_call: TRBJ2-7
clone_size: many
cdr3_aa: CASSQGSVNEQYF
cdr3_nt: TGTGCCAGCAGCCAGGGTTCGGTTAACGAGCAGTACTTC

d_call: TRBD1
v_call: TRBV27
j_call: TRBJ1-1
clone_size: -
cdr3_aa: CASNLARGAAEAFF
cdr3_nt: TGTGCCAGTAACCTTGCCAGGGGGGCAGCTGAAGCTTTCTTT

d_call: -
v_call: TRBV6-1
j_call: TRBJ1-4
clone_size: -
cdr3_aa: CASKEGGDYENLFF
cdr3_nt: TGTGCCAGCAAGGAAGGGGGGGATTATGAAAACCTGTTTTTT

d_call: -
v_call: TRBV28
j_call: TRBJ1-1
clone_size: many
cdr3_aa: CASSRVEETEAFF
cdr3_nt: TGTGCCAGCAGCAGGGTCGAGGAGACTGAAGCTTTCTTT

d_call: TRBD1
v_call: TRBV28
j_call: TRBJ1-5
clone_size: many
cdr3_aa: CASKKSGGTALYSNQPQHF
cdr3_nt: TGTGCCAGCAAAAAAAGCGGGGGGACAGCTCTCTATAGCAATCAGCCCCAGCATTTT

d_call: TRBD2
v_call: TRBV20-1
j_call: TRBJ2-1
clone_size: many
cdr3_aa: CSARDQPGTRLENYNEQFF
cdr3_nt: TGCAGTGCTAGAGATCAACCCGGGACTAGGCTTGAGAACTACAATGAGCAGTTCTTC